Listed here are 20 T cell receptor beta chains from one sample, sequenced in a study of neoadjuvant anti-PD-1 for oral cavity cancer. The sample's time point: after neoadjuvant nivolumab, at surgical resection. Libraries were prepared by immunoSEQ multiplex PCR; TCRdb keeps only in-frame clonotypes and omits some of them. There are 35,000 to 40,000 clones in the sample; around 40% occur only once, and approximately 15% lies in the top ten. Here the sequenced sample was tumor tissue, taken after nivolumab (anti-PD-1) treatment. These receptor sequences come from a person aged 40 to 85 with oral cavity squamous cell carcinoma.

This clone appeared a few times. The likely explanation is a read error, given a far larger clone one base away. The rearrangement links TRBV5-4 to TRBJ1-2; D not certain. Trimming pared 4 bases from V and 7 bases from J, leaving 17 bases between. CDR1 and CDR2 from the germline V gene are SGHNT and YYREEE (reference sequence). The CDR3 sequence is 14 residues long. The CDR3 DNA reads as TGTGCCAGCAGCCAAGATCGTTTGACGGGTGGCTACACCTTC. It yields the protein CASSQDRLTGGYTF.

As concerns this clone: It may be a read error: a sequence one base away is much more abundant. This chain links TRBV27 with TRBJ2-3; TRBD1 matches 9 bases. This CDR3 comprises 16 residues. Germline CDR1 MNHEY, CDR2 SMNVEV (reference sequence). The V and J ends lost 6 bases and 3 bases, in that order; junction bases with no gene match: 10. This chain's CDR3 is CASSLDSGTGTDTQYF. The CDR3, as DNA: TGTGCCAGCAGCTTGGACAGTGGGACAGGGACAGATACGCAGTATTTT.

The rearrangement uses TRBV2 and TRBJ1-6; the D is unclear. CDR1 SNHLY and CDR2 FYNNEI come from the germline V gene. V lost 9 bases, J lost 3 bases, and 15 bases lay in between. CDR3 length: 15 residues. CDR3 nucleotides: TGTGCCAGTCGAGCCCAGAGCTTCTATAATTCACCCCTCCACTTT. Translating it yields CASRAQSFYNSPLHF.

This rearrangement joins TRBV19 to TRBJ1-2; D perhaps matches TRBD1 (6 bases). This CDR3 comprises 14 residues. V lost 10 bases to trimming and J lost 8 bases, with 23 bases between them. CDR1 LNHDA and CDR2 SQIVND come from the germline V gene (reference sequence). CDR3 nucleotide sequence: TGTGCCACCCGACAGGTCCTTTCCGCTTCGGGCTACACCTTC. Protein: CATRQVLSASGYTF.

The chain employs TRBV7-9 and TRBJ2-5; 13 bases align to TRBD2. This CDR3 spans 16 amino acids. V shed 1 base, J shed 3 bases, and the junction held 2 bases outside the gene matches. Germline V lookup: CDR1 SEHNR, CDR2 FQNEAQ (reference sequence). In DNA, the CDR3 is TGTGCCAGCAGCTTAGAGGGGACTAGCGGGAAAGAGACCCAGTACTTC. It translates to CASSLEGTSGKETQYF.

The rearrangement links TRBV18 to TRBJ2-7; 8 bases line up with TRBD2. Germline CDR1 reads KGHSH; CDR2 reads LQKENI. Germline trimming cut 6 bases from V and 5 bases from J; bases unmatched to any gene: 9. The CDR3 contains 14 residues. The CDR3 region is CASSDGRATDEQYF. The CDR3 region has the DNA TGTGCCAGCTCTGACGGGAGGGCCACCGACGAGCAGTACTTC.

The rearrangement uses TRBV12-5 and TRBJ2-1, with 16 positions matching TRBD2. Per the germline V gene, CDR1 is LGHNT and CDR2 is FRNRAP. This CDR3 spans 16 amino acids. With V trimmed by 5 bases and J by 8 bases, 6 bases remained unmatched. CDR3 coding DNA: TGTGCTAGTGGTCTGGGACTAGCGGGGGGGTGGTATGAGCAGTTCTTC. Its protein product is CASGLGLAGGWYEQFF. The full variable domain, in which reference TRBV12-5 and TRBJ2-1 provide the parts outside the CDR3, is DARVTQTPRHKVTEMGQEVTMRCQPILGHNTVFWYRQTMMQGLELLAYFRNRAPLDDSGMPKDRFSAEMPDATLATLKIQPSEPRDSAVYFCASGLGLAGGWYEQFFGPGTRLTVL.

The chain employs TRBV27 and TRBJ2-7; D might be TRBD1 (5 bases). CDR1 and CDR2 (germline): MNHEY, SMNVEV (reference sequence). This CDR3 has 14 residues. The V and J ends lost 2 bases and 5 bases respectively, with 13 bases between them. The CDR3 sequence is CASSLDRAVNEQYF. DNA of the CDR3: TGTGCCAGCAGTTTAGACAGAGCTGTTAACGAGCAGTACTTC.

V and J are TRBV10-3 and TRBJ1-2, with 7 nucleotides matching TRBD1. The trim removed 5 bases at V and 5 bases at J, leaving 8 bases unmatched. The CDR3 runs to 14 residues. In germline, CDR1 is ENHRY, CDR2 SYGVKD. In nucleotides, the CDR3 is TGTGCCATCAGTCAACCGACAGGGAGTTATGGCTACACCTTC. Protein sequence: CAISQPTGSYGYTF.

This clone was observed many times. The V gene is TRBV29-1, the J gene TRBJ2-7; possibly TRBD2 for D (5 bases). The germline CDR1 and CDR2 sequences are SQVTM and ANQGSEA. The CDR3 has 11 residues. V shed 7 bases and J shed 6 bases, with 13 bases lying between them. This chain's CDR3 is CSATLDAEQYF. The CDR3 DNA sequence: TGCAGCGCTACACTAGATGCCGAGCAGTACTTC.

The chain combines TRBV29-1 with TRBJ2-1; the match to TRBD2 covers 13 bases. After removal of 4 bases from V and 5 bases from J, the junction contained 14 bases not matched to a gene. Germline V CDR1 and CDR2: SQVTM, ANQGSEA. CDR3 size: 18 residues. The CDR3 protein is CSVVSVGLAGILDNEQFF. The CDR3 DNA reads TGCAGCGTTGTGTCGGTGGGACTAGCGGGAATACTGGACAATGAGCAGTTCTTC.

In this sample, this clone turned up a few times. This chain links TRBV2 with TRBJ1-2, with D perhaps matching TRBD1 (6 bases). The CDR3 has 12 amino acids. CDR1 is SNHLY and CDR2 is FYNNEI in the germline V gene. The V gene lost 3 bases and the J gene lost 4 bases, with 6 bases spanning the gap. The CDR3: CASSDRGYGYTF. CDR3 bases: TGTGCCAGCAGTGACAGGGGCTATGGCTACACCTTC.

The chain employs TRBV30 and TRBJ1-1; 9 positions match TRBD1. With V trimmed by 5 bases and J by 4 bases, 2 bases remained unmatched. The CDR3 covers 12 residues. Per germline, CDR1 GTSNPN and CDR2 SVGIG (reference sequence). The CDR3 spells CAWGTGPTEAFF. The CDR3 nucleotides read TGTGCCTGGGGGACAGGGCCCACTGAAGCTTTCTTT.

The chain joins TRBV6-6 to TRBJ2-6; D remains unclear. Looked up from germline, CDR1 is MNHNY and CDR2 is SVGAGI (reference sequence). V dropped 0 bases and J dropped 0 bases, with 6 bases sitting between them. The CDR3 is 16 amino acids. This CDR3 reads CASSYSPYSGANVLTF. CDR3 nucleotides: TGTGCCAGCAGTTACTCACCGTACTCTGGGGCCAACGTCCTGACTTTC.

This clone was seen a handful of times. The chain uses TRBV5-5 and TRBJ2-7; 11 bases map to TRBD2. CDR1 SGHKS and CDR2 YYEKEE come from the germline V gene (reference sequence). V was pared by 3 bases and J by 6 bases, with 5 bases of the junction left unmatched. This CDR3 comprises 14 residues. CDR3 nucleotides: TGTGCCAGCAGCTGGACTAGCGGGTCAACCGAGCAGTACTTC. This encodes CASSWTSGSTEQYF.

This clone was seen only once. The chain combines TRBV2 with TRBJ2-5, with D perhaps matching TRBD2 (5 bases). Germline V gene data show CDR1 as SNHLY and CDR2 as FYNNEI. This CDR3 is built from 15 residues. V dropped 1 base and J dropped 4 bases, with 13 bases sitting between them. The CDR3: CASSEGGYFRETQYF. The CDR3 coding sequence is TGTGCCAGCAGTGAAGGCGGGTACTTTAGAGAGACCCAGTACTTC.

V and J are TRBV9 and TRBJ2-6; D unclear. Germline CDR1 reads SGDLS; CDR2 reads YYNGEE. With 0 bases removed from V and 0 bases from J, the gap between germline ends came to 7 bases. The CDR3 covers 16 residues. The CDR3 nucleotides are TGTGCCAGCAGCGTAGGCTCCAGCTCTGGGGCCAACGTCCTGACTTTC. Residues: CASSVGSSSGANVLTF. The full variable domain, rest sourced from reference TRBV9 and TRBJ2-6, is DSGVTQTPKHLITATGQRVTLRCSPRSGDLSVYWYQQSLDQGLQFLIQYYNGEERAKGNILERFSAQQFPDLHSELNLSSLELGDSALYFCASSVGSSSGANVLTFGAGSRLTVL.

This clone was seen more than once but under ten times. The J gene is TRBJ2-5, the V gene TRBV5-1; maybe TRBD2 (5 bases). V was clipped by 3 bases and J by 5 bases, with 11 bases between them. This CDR3 contains 13 residues. Germline V gene lookup returns CDR1 SGHRS and CDR2 YFSETQ. As DNA, the CDR3 is TGCGCCAGCAGCTCGCGACCGGGGGAGACCCAGTACTTC. It translates to CASSSRPGETQYF.

This clone has just a few counts. The chain uses TRBV2 and TRBJ1-5; D remains ambiguous. The V gene lost 4 bases and the J gene lost 2 bases, with 9 bases spanning the gap. There are 14 residues in the CDR3. The germline gives CDR1 SNHLY, CDR2 FYNNEI. The CDR3 region has the DNA TGTGCCAGCAGTGCCCCAGGCGGCAATCAGCCCCAGCATTTT. This sequence encodes CASSAPGGNQPQHF.

The chain carries TRBV7-2 and TRBJ2-2; 8 bases match TRBD2. The CDR3 sequence is 15 residues long. V gave up 3 bases and J gave up 6 bases; unmatched junction bases: 6. Germline CDR1 is SGHTA and CDR2 is FQGNSA. The CDR3 loop is CASSFIGSGAGELFF. The CDR3 DNA follows: TGTGCCAGCAGCTTCATCGGTAGCGGGGCCGGGGAGCTGTTTTTT.